Shown below are 21 T cell receptor beta chains from a single sample sequenced in a study of tissue T cells after allogeneic stem cell transplantation. Method: immunoSEQ multiplex PCR; TCRdb's copy keeps in-frame clones and lacks some. The data contain 6,300 or so clones, roughly two thirds of them singletons. Sequences were derived from tissue from the rectum, sampled at autopsy. The source of these receptors is a woman aged 18 to 55 with breast cancer.

This clone has a handful of counts. The chain links TRBV4-3 to TRBJ2-3; 8 bases line up with TRBD1. With V trimmed by 3 bases and J by 1 base, 6 bases remained unmatched. The length of the CDR3 is 16 residues. The germline V gene encodes CDR1 LGHNA and CDR2 YSLEER. Here the CDR3 reads CASSQTTQGGTDTQYF. CDR3 nucleotides: TGCGCCAGCAGCCAGACTACACAGGGGGGCACAGATACGCAGTATTTT.

This chain connects TRBV19 to TRBJ2-5; no definite D call. This CDR3 is 12 amino acids long. V lost 4 bases and J 7 bases, leaving 10 bases between the germline ends. Germline CDR1 LNHDA, CDR2 SQIVND (reference sequence). CDR3: CASSTTPGTQYF. The CDR3 bases are TGTGCCAGTAGTACTACCCCGGGGACCCAGTACTTC.

The V and J genes are TRBV20-1 and TRBJ1-1; no clear D gene. The germline V gene encodes CDR1 DFQATT and CDR2 SNEGSKA (reference sequence). There are 11 residues in the CDR3. The V end lost 6 bases, the J end lost 11 bases, and 16 bases lay between the germline ends. CDR3: CSAPRSGSAFF. CDR3 DNA: TGCAGTGCCCCAAGGTCGGGTTCCGCTTTCTTT.

This clone came up a few times. The rearrangement links TRBV14 to TRBJ1-6; no definite D call. This CDR3 is built from 15 residues. Germline values: CDR1 SGHDN, CDR2 FVKESK. V was shortened by 4 bases and J by 8 bases, with 15 bases between the two germline ends. CDR3 bases: TGTGCCAGCAGCCTTAGGGTGGCGAGCGATTCACCCCTCCACTTT. It encodes CASSLRVASDSPLHF. Variable domain in full (rest from reference TRBV14 and TRBJ1-6): EAGVTQFPSHSVIEKGQTVTLRCDPISGHDNLYWYRRVMGKEIKFLLHFVKESKQDESGMPNNRFLAERTGGTYSTLKVQPAELEDSGVYFCASSLRVASDSPLHFGNGTRLTVT.

The CDR3 loop is CASSKYYGYTF. The CDR3, as DNA: TGTGCCAGCAGTAAGTACTATGGCTACACCTTC. V usage is TRBV12-3 or TRBV12-4 and J usage is TRBJ1-2; D gene unclear. With 5 bases removed from V and 3 bases from J, the gap between germline ends came to 4 bases. The CDR3 runs 11 residues.

This clone was seen a few times. V gene TRBV10-3 combines with J gene TRBJ2-3; 7 bases agree with TRBD2. Germline lookup yields CDR1 ENHRY and CDR2 SYGVKD. V was clipped by 3 bases and J by 6 bases; unmatched bases: 6. The CDR3 is made up of 14 amino acids. The CDR3 DNA follows: TGTGCCATCAGTGACGCGCGGGGAGGGGATACGCAGTATTTT. Amino acid sequence: CAISDARGGDTQYF.

The V and J genes are TRBV24-1 and TRBJ1-5; 7 nucleotides align to TRBD1. The CDR3 is 15 amino acids. Germline-derived CDR1 and CDR2 are KGHDR and SFDVKD. The J segment lost 1 base and the V segment lost 5 bases, leaving 4 bases of the junction unmatched. The CDR3 region has the DNA TGTGCCACCAGTGGTCAGGGGGAGAGCAATCAGCCCCAGCATTTT. This translates into CATSGQGESNQPQHF.

V and J are TRBV5-1 and TRBJ2-1, with 13 bases identical to TRBD2. The germline V gene encodes CDR1 SGHRS and CDR2 YFSETQ. V shed 3 bases, J shed 7 bases, and the junction held 7 bases outside the gene matches. This CDR3 spans 16 amino acids. Here the CDR3 reads CASSSRLAGGLNEQFF. The DNA for the CDR3 is TGCGCCAGCAGCTCCAGACTAGCGGGGGGTCTTAATGAGCAGTTCTTC.

V is TRBV6-6 and J is TRBJ2-1; 14 nucleotides match TRBD2. V lost 4 bases and J lost 9; bases outside the gene matches: 5. Germline V gene data show CDR1 as MNHNY and CDR2 as SVGAGI (reference sequence). This CDR3 is 15 amino acids long. CDR3 nucleotide sequence: TGTGCCAGCAGTTTCCTGACTAGCGGGGGGGGTGAGCAGTTCTTC. This encodes CASSFLTSGGGEQFF.

The chain links TRBV7-2 to TRBJ2-7, with D possibly matching TRBD1 (5 bases). The CDR3 runs 14 residues. From germline, CDR1 is SGHTA and CDR2 FQGNSA. V was pared by 3 bases and J by 1 base, with 10 bases between. The CDR3 sequence is CASSFGRQSYEQYF. In nucleotides, the CDR3 is TGTGCCAGCAGCTTTGGCAGACAGTCCTACGAGCAGTACTTC.

The table lists this clone with a count of one. V is TRBV6-2 or TRBV6-3 and J is TRBJ2-7, with D unclear. The CDR3 length is 14 residues. Germline CDR1 is MNHEY and CDR2 is SVGEGT. V gave up 4 bases and J gave up 1 base, with 11 bases separating them. The CDR3 sequence is CASSWARPSYEQYF. The DNA of the CDR3 is TGTGCCAGCAGTTGGGCCCGGCCGTCCTACGAGCAGTACTTC.

The V call is TRBV4-1, the J call TRBJ2-6, with 10 bases identical to TRBD1. The length of the CDR3 is 18 residues. V was clipped by 3 bases and J by 0 bases; unmatched bases: 5. From germline, CDR1 is MGHRA and CDR2 YSYEKL. In DNA form, the CDR3 reads TGCGCCAGCAGCCAGGGGGGACAGGGGATCTCTGGGGCCAACGTCCTGACTTTC. It yields the protein CASSQGGQGISGANVLTF.

V gene TRBV11-3 combines with J gene TRBJ2-3; 7 nucleotides agree with TRBD2. After removal of 1 base from V and 2 bases from J, the junction contained 9 bases not matched to a gene. The CDR3 consists of 17 residues. Germline V gives CDR1 SGHNT, CDR2 YENEEA. This CDR3 reads CASSLGRLAKPTDTQYF. CDR3 sequence (DNA): TGTGCCAGCAGCTTAGGAAGACTAGCCAAACCCACAGATACGCAGTATTTT.

The V call is TRBV19, the J call TRBJ1-1; D possibly corresponds to TRBD1 (5 bases). The germline V gene encodes CDR1 LNHDA and CDR2 SQIVND (reference sequence). V gave up 7 bases and J gave up 3 bases, with 15 bases separating them. The CDR3 spans 14 residues. The CDR3: CASTYWGRDTEAFF. The CDR3 region has the DNA TGTGCCAGTACGTATTGGGGACGGGACACTGAAGCTTTCTTT.

Regarding this clone: A read error may produce the germline difference seen at one junction end. J is TRBJ2-7 and V is TRBV11-2; D ambiguous. Looked up from germline, CDR1 is SGHAT and CDR2 is FQNNGV. The CDR3 totals 12 residues. The CDR3 loop reads CASSVEVYEQYF. For the CDR3, the DNA is TGTGCCAGCAGCGTAGAGGTCTACGAGCAGTACTTC.

This clone was found a few times. The J gene is TRBJ1-1, the V gene TRBV11-1; D ambiguous. Looked up from germline, CDR1 is SGHAT and CDR2 is FQDESV (reference sequence). CDR3 size: 14 residues. The V end lost 1 base, the J end lost 7 bases, and 13 bases lay between the germline ends. The CDR3 here is CASSLGRGGFEAFF. In DNA, the CDR3 is TGTGCCAGCAGCTTAGGGCGGGGAGGTTTTGAAGCTTTCTTT.

The rearrangement joins TRBV27 to TRBJ1-2; D possibly corresponds to TRBD1 (6 bases). The germline CDR1 and CDR2 sequences are MNHEY and SMNVEV (reference sequence). V lost 7 bases, J lost 6 bases, and 15 bases lay in between. The CDR3 extends over 13 amino acids. As DNA, the CDR3 is TGTGCCAGCACCCAAGGGGGGTCCCATGGCTACACCTTC. This gives the protein CASTQGGSHGYTF.

This rearrangement joins TRBV2 to TRBJ1-2, with D tentatively TRBD1 (5 bases). The CDR3 is made up of 14 amino acids. Trimming left V 4 bases short and J 8 bases short, with 17 bases between. Germline CDR1 reads SNHLY; CDR2 reads FYNNEI. Written as DNA, the CDR3 is TGTGCCAGCAGTGGACGGGGGTCTGTTCAAGGCTACACCTTC. Amino acids: CASSGRGSVQGYTF. The full variable domain, its missing parts supplied by reference TRBV2 and TRBJ1-2, is EPEVTQTPSHQVTQMGQEVILRCVPISNHLYFYWYRQILGQKVEFLVSFYNNEISEKSEIFDDQFSVERPDGSNFTLKIRSTKLEDSAMYFCASSGRGSVQGYTFGSGTRLTVV.

The chain is built from TRBV5-1 and TRBJ2-3; 13 bases agree with TRBD2. The CDR3 loop spans 15 amino acids. Unmatched junction bases numbered 8, after V lost 10 bases and J lost 3 bases. CDR1 is SGHRS, CDR2 YFSETQ, per germline. CDR3 protein: CASRTSGGATDTQYF. CDR3 in DNA: TGCGCCTCCCGGACTAGCGGGGGTGCAACAGATACGCAGTATTTT.

The genes are TRBV27 and TRBJ2-1, with D hard to call. The CDR3 extends over 12 amino acids. V shed 5 bases and J shed 10 bases, with 12 bases lying between them. CDR1 is MNHEY and CDR2 is SMNVEV in the germline V gene (reference sequence). In DNA form, the CDR3 reads TGTGCCAGCAGTCCGACGGGCCTCGAGCAGTTCTTC. Residues: CASSPTGLEQFF.

This clone appeared a few times. This chain connects TRBV6-5 to TRBJ1-4; D is perhaps TRBD1 (5 bases). The germline CDR1 and CDR2 sequences are MNHEY and SVGAGI. The V end lost 7 bases, the J end lost 4 bases, and 16 bases lay between the germline ends. The length of the CDR3 is 15 residues. The CDR3, as DNA: TGTGCCAGCAACCCCAGTGCAGGGATTAATGAAAAACTGTTTTTT. Amino acid sequence: CASNPSAGINEKLFF.